These 31 T cell receptor beta chains were sequenced from one sample in a study of blood T cells in healthy people across ages. Combining a sample-barcoded 5' primer with a J-beta primer mix, a second PCR ran for roughly 6 to 12 cycles. TCRdb reprocessed the 5' RACE reads with MiXCR, giving one entry per CDR3 protein. The data hold approximately 1.5 million distinct CDR3 sequences, with approximately 39% observed a single time. Sequencing input: blood. These receptors were taken from a woman aged 18-29 years in good health.

The sample holds many counts of this clonotype. The chain links TRBV7-6 to TRBJ2-7; no clear D. Germline CDR1 SGHVS, CDR2 FNYEAQ. Trimming cost V 3 bases and J 2 bases, with 8 bases left between them. This CDR3 contains 13 residues. The CDR3 loop is CASSFGHPYEQYF. The DNA of the CDR3 is TGTGCCAGCAGCTTTGGGCACCCCTACGAGCAGTACTTC.

V usage is TRBV7-2 and J usage is TRBJ1-2; D might be TRBD1 (6 bases). The germline V gene encodes CDR1 SGHTA and CDR2 FQGNSA. V gave up 6 bases and J gave up 6 bases, with 17 bases separating them. The CDR3 contains 14 residues. The DNA for the CDR3 is TGTGCCAGCAGTTTAATACAGGGACCGGATGGCTACACCTTC. This encodes CASSLIQGPDGYTF.

The chain links TRBV28 to TRBJ2-7; 8 bases line up with TRBD1. With the DNA end fitting TRBJ2-5 better, the J assignment may be wrong. Germline CDR1 and CDR2: MDHEN and SYDVKM. The CDR3 has 16 residues. The CDR3 DNA reads as TGTGCCAGCAGTCACTCCGGGACAGGATCTGTTAGGACCCAGTACTTC. Amino acid sequence: CASSHSGTGSVRTQYF.

The rearrangement uses TRBV15 and TRBJ2-4; D unresolved. CDR3 length equals 16 residues. Germline V gene data show CDR1 as LNHNV and CDR2 as YYDKDF (reference sequence). Trimming cost V 0 bases and J 3 bases, with 12 bases left between them. In nucleotides, the CDR3 is TGTGCCACCAGCAGAGATCGGAGCCTACACAAAAACATTCAGTACTTC. Protein product: CATSRDRSLHKNIQYF.

V and J are TRBV4-1 and TRBJ2-3; 11 nucleotides line up with TRBD2. The CDR3 extends over 19 amino acids. In germline, CDR1 is MGHRA, CDR2 YSYEKL. The V gene end was trimmed by 8 bases and the J gene end by 3 bases; junction bases not matched to a gene: 19. CDR3 amino acids: CASSQARGASGGLTDTQYF. The CDR3 nucleotides read TGCGCCAGCTCACAAGCCCGAGGGGCTAGCGGGGGGTTAACAGATACGCAGTATTTT.

This chain joins TRBV18 and TRBJ2-1, with a weak D call TRBD2 (6 bases). CDR1 is KGHSH, CDR2 LQKENI, per germline. The CDR3 loop spans 16 amino acids. V lost 0 bases and J lost 6, with 15 bases in between. CDR3 sequence reads: CASSPPAGRSGNEQFF. CDR3 sequence (DNA): TGTGCCAGCTCACCACCGGCCGGGAGATCAGGCAATGAGCAGTTCTTC.

The V call is TRBV7-9, the J call TRBJ1-1, with a tentative D call TRBD1 (6 bases). Germline values: CDR1 SEHNR, CDR2 FQNEAQ (reference sequence). The CDR3 runs to 15 residues. Deletions cut 5 bases from V and 0 bases from J, with 13 bases between. The CDR3 loop is CASSQNRVMNTEAFF. In DNA, the CDR3 is TGTGCCAGCAGCCAAAACAGGGTGATGAACACTGAAGCTTTCTTT. Full variable domain (outside the CDR3, taken from reference TRBV7-9 and TRBJ1-1): DTGVSQNPRHKITKRGQNVTFRCDPISEHNRLYWYRQTLGQGPEFLTYFQNEAQLEKSRLLSDRFSAERPKGSFSTLEIQRTEQGDSAMYLCASSQNRVMNTEAFFGQGTRLTVV.

This clonotype was picked up a small number of times. The chain has TRBV7-2 and TRBJ2-5, with 9 bases aligning to TRBD2. V was clipped by 1 base and J by 11 bases; unmatched bases: 11. Germline V gene lookup returns CDR1 SGHTA and CDR2 FQGNSA. This CDR3 region has 15 residues. The CDR3 reads CASSLVAGVGNEQYF. CDR3 nucleotides: TGTGCCAGCAGCTTAGTAGCGGGAGTCGGGAATGAGCAGTACTTC. Filled out from reference TRBV7-2 and TRBJ2-5, the complete variable domain reads GAGVSQSPSNKVTEKGKDVELRCDPISGHTALYWYRQSLGQGLEFLIYFQGNSAPDKSGLPSDRFSAERTGGSVSTLTIQRTQQEDSAVYLCASSLVAGVGNEQYFGPGTRLLVL.

This clonotype was seen a few times. One junction end does not reproduce the germline sequence, and a read error may be involved. The genes are TRBV7-2 and TRBJ2-3; 11 bases are shared with TRBD2. The CDR3 has 16 amino acids. CDR1 is SGHTA and CDR2 is FQGNSA in the germline V gene. The CDR3 DNA is TGTGCCAGCACCTTAGCGGGAGGGAGGAACACAGATACGCAGTATTTT. Protein: CASTLAGGRNTDTQYF.

V is TRBV20-1 and J is TRBJ2-1, with 10 bases fitting TRBD2. This CDR3 comprises 13 residues. V trimming: 6 bases; J trimming: 8 bases; junction bases outside the gene matches: 7. In germline, CDR1 is DFQATT, CDR2 SNEGSKA (reference sequence). The CDR3 region has the DNA TGCAGTGCCTCTAGCGGGAGTAACTATGAGCAGTTCTTC. This gives the protein CSASSGSNYEQFF.

This clonotype has only a few counts. CDR3 sequence: CSVEGGKREQYF. In DNA form, the CDR3 reads TGCAGCGTTGAAGGTGGGAAGCGCGAGCAGTACTTC. This chain uses TRBV29-1 with TRBJ2-7; D call uncertain. The length of the CDR3 is 12 residues. Trimming removed 1 base at V and 6 bases at J, with 10 bases between. Per germline, CDR1 SQVTM and CDR2 ANQGSEA.

The rearrangement uses TRBV10-3 and TRBJ1-2; D may be TRBD1 (5 bases). The length of the CDR3 is 12 residues. V was cut by 4 bases and J by 6 bases, with 9 bases left in between. Germline CDR1 ENHRY, CDR2 SYGVKD. DNA for the CDR3: TGTGCCATCAGTGGGGGGACCAATGGCTACACCTTC. Translation gives CAISGGTNGYTF.

This chain uses TRBV28 with TRBJ1-6, with TRBD1 matching 8 bases. V gave up 3 bases and J gave up 5 bases; unmatched junction bases: 12. This CDR3 is 18 amino acids long. Germline CDR1 is MDHEN and CDR2 is SYDVKM. CDR3 loop: CASSLSPETGVNNSPLHF. The CDR3 DNA sequence: TGTGCCAGCAGTTTGAGTCCCGAGACAGGGGTCAATAATTCACCCCTCCACTTT.

In its sample, this clonotype was seen a few times. The rearrangement uses TRBV10-3 and TRBJ1-4; no definite D call. Germline V lookup: CDR1 ENHRY, CDR2 SYGVKD. The CDR3 runs to 13 residues. V was clipped by 4 bases and J by 4 bases, with 7 bases between them. CDR3 amino acids: CAISGGLNEKLFF. CDR3 in DNA: TGTGCCATCAGTGGTGGCCTTAATGAAAAACTGTTTTTT.

This sequence joins TRBV6-5 and TRBJ1-4; 7 nucleotides match TRBD1. This CDR3 spans 15 amino acids. Germline V CDR1 and CDR2: MNHEY, SVGAGI. The trim removed 10 bases at V and 6 bases at J, leaving 14 bases unmatched. The CDR3 loop is CATAPSRGGYEKLFF. In nucleotides, the CDR3 is TGTGCCACCGCACCTTCCAGGGGGGGATATGAAAAACTGTTTTTT.

This clonotype was observed at least ten times. The chain recombines TRBV10-2 with TRBJ2-1; D call uncertain. V lost 6 bases and J 4 bases, leaving 7 bases between the germline ends. CDR3 length: 12 amino acids. Germline-derived CDR1 and CDR2 are WSHSY and SAAADI. The CDR3 region has the DNA TGCGCCAGCAGCGGGCAGTACAATGAGCAGTTCTTC. Encoded protein: CASSGQYNEQFF.

The rearrangement links TRBV27 to TRBJ2-2; 10 positions match TRBD2. Germline V gene lookup returns CDR1 MNHEY and CDR2 SMNVEV (reference sequence). This CDR3 has 13 amino acids. The V gene end was trimmed by 8 bases and the J gene end by 9 bases; junction bases not matched to a gene: 6. In DNA form, the CDR3 reads TGTGCCAGCGCCGGACTAGCGGTCCGGGAGCTGTTTTTT. Translation gives CASAGLAVRELFF.

The rearrangement joins TRBV12-3 or TRBV12-4 to TRBJ1-4; 8 bases align to TRBD1. V lost 6 bases and J lost 0; bases outside the gene matches: 9. This CDR3 contains 17 residues. The CDR3 is CASSPRTGSATNEKLFF. In nucleotides, the CDR3 is TGTGCCAGCAGCCCCCGGACAGGGAGTGCAACTAATGAAAAACTGTTTTTT.

The V gene is TRBV12-3 or TRBV12-4, the J gene TRBJ1-2, with D possibly TRBD1 on 5 matching bases. V was cut by 5 bases and J by 8 bases, with 15 bases left in between. The CDR3 covers 13 residues. The CDR3 here is CASSVRGKGGYTF. CDR3 nucleotide sequence: TGTGCCAGCAGTGTTCGGGGGAAAGGCGGCTACACCTTC.

This chain connects TRBV4-3 to TRBJ2-2, with TRBD2 identical over 10 bases. The J segment lost 2 bases and the V segment lost 0 bases, leaving 6 bases of the junction unmatched. Germline V lookup: CDR1 LGHNA, CDR2 YSLEER. The CDR3 loop spans 18 amino acids. CDR3 sequence: CASSQDGASGGNTGELFF. In DNA form, the CDR3 reads TGCGCCAGCAGCCAAGATGGTGCTAGCGGGGGAAACACCGGGGAGCTGTTTTTT.

The V and J genes are TRBV10-3 and TRBJ2-5, with TRBD1 matching over 8 bases. The CDR3 has 14 residues. Germline CDR1 is ENHRY and CDR2 is SYGVKD. J gave up 5 bases and V 8 bases, and 10 bases lay outside the gene matches. The CDR3 reads CAISLSGGGETQYF. CDR3 coding DNA: TGTGCCATCTCTCTCTCAGGGGGCGGGGAGACCCAGTACTTC.

This chain uses TRBV30 with TRBJ2-7; weak D call: TRBD2 (6 bases). The germline CDR1 and CDR2 sequences are GTSNPN and SVGIG (reference sequence). This CDR3 region has 13 residues. Trimming left V 3 bases short and J 5 bases short, with 14 bases between. This CDR3 reads CAWREGGGNEQYF. CDR3 bases: TGTGCCTGGAGGGAAGGCGGAGGGAACGAGCAGTACTTC.

This clonotype came up many times. The gene calls are TRBV6-2 or TRBV6-3 and TRBJ2-3; tentatively, D is TRBD2 (5 bases). Germline CDR1 reads MNHEY; CDR2 reads SVGEGT. V was trimmed by 6 bases and J by 1 base, leaving 11 bases between them. The CDR3 has 14 residues. This CDR3 reads CASSYRRGTDTQYF. CDR3 nucleotide sequence: TGTGCCAGCAGCTACCGGCGGGGCACAGATACGCAGTATTTT.

The rearrangement joins TRBV7-2 to TRBJ2-3; D may be TRBD1 or TRBD2 (5 bases each). The CDR3 contains 17 residues. The germline CDR1 and CDR2 sequences are SGHTA and FQGNSA. Deletions cut 1 base from V and 4 bases from J, with 18 bases between. Here the CDR3 DNA reads TGTGCCAGCAGCTTAGATCTGGGACGAATTCTTCCAGATACGCAGTATTTT. The encoded protein is CASSLDLGRILPDTQYF.

V usage is TRBV7-2 and J usage is TRBJ1-2; D is undetermined. Trimming shortened V by 2 bases and J by 7 bases, and 5 bases separated the two germline ends. Germline V gives CDR1 SGHTA, CDR2 FQGNSA. The CDR3 totals 11 residues. CDR3 DNA sequence: TGTGCCAGCAGCTTATTTCCTGGCTACACCTTC. Residues: CASSLFPGYTF.

The V call is TRBV20-1, the J call TRBJ1-1; D unclear. The CDR3 runs 11 residues. The ends were cut back, 6 bases at V and 10 bases at J, with 15 bases in the middle. The germline CDR1 and CDR2 sequences are DFQATT and SNEGSKA (reference sequence). CDR3 amino acids: CSAHLRMSAFF. CDR3 coding DNA: TGCAGTGCCCATCTCCGTATGTCAGCTTTCTTT.

The chain joins TRBV5-1 to TRBJ1-1; the D is unclear. CDR3 length: 13 residues. Germline CDR1 is SGHRS and CDR2 is YFSETQ. The V gene lost 7 bases and the J gene lost 2 bases, with 12 bases spanning the gap. CDR3 in DNA: TGCGCCAGCGGACTGGGGAGAAACACTGAAGCTTTCTTT. Protein sequence: CASGLGRNTEAFF.

The chain couples TRBV6-2 or TRBV6-3 to TRBJ2-7; D uncertain. The V end was cut by 5 bases, the J end by 3 bases, with 8 bases between. Germline V gives CDR1 MNHEY, CDR2 SVGEGT. CDR3 length: 12 amino acids. CDR3 amino acids: CASSQVLYEQYF. The DNA of the CDR3 is TGTGCCAGCAGTCAGGTACTCTACGAGCAGTACTTC.

This clonotype has just a few counts. The gene calls are TRBV3-1 and TRBJ1-2, with D possibly being TRBD1 (6 bases). CDR3 length equals 14 residues. V gave up 0 bases and J gave up 8 bases, with 13 bases separating them. The V gene's germline CDR1 is LGHDT and CDR2 YNNKEL (reference sequence). The CDR3 nucleotides read TGTGCCAGCAGCCAAGAGTGGGGGGCTGGCGGCTACACCTTC. The encoded protein is CASSQEWGAGGYTF.

The V call is TRBV3-1, the J call TRBJ2-5; D gene ambiguous. The assigned J gene may be wrong: the sequence end matches TRBJ2-7 better. CDR3 length: 15 residues. Germline V gene sequence: CDR1 LGHDT, CDR2 YNNKEL (reference sequence). CDR3 residues: CASSQGEQYPYEQYF. In nucleotides, the CDR3 is TGTGCCAGCAGCCAAGGGGAACAGTACCCCTACGAGCAGTACTTC.

This clonotype was counted between two and nine times. The gene calls are TRBV27 and TRBJ2-7; 11 positions agree with TRBD1. V dropped 8 bases and J dropped 2; count of bases not matched to a gene: 5. Germline loops: CDR1 MNHEY, CDR2 SMNVEV (reference sequence). This CDR3 contains 14 residues. CDR3 sequence: CASAWTGGPYEQYF. CDR3 in DNA: TGTGCCAGCGCTTGGACAGGGGGCCCCTACGAGCAGTACTTC.